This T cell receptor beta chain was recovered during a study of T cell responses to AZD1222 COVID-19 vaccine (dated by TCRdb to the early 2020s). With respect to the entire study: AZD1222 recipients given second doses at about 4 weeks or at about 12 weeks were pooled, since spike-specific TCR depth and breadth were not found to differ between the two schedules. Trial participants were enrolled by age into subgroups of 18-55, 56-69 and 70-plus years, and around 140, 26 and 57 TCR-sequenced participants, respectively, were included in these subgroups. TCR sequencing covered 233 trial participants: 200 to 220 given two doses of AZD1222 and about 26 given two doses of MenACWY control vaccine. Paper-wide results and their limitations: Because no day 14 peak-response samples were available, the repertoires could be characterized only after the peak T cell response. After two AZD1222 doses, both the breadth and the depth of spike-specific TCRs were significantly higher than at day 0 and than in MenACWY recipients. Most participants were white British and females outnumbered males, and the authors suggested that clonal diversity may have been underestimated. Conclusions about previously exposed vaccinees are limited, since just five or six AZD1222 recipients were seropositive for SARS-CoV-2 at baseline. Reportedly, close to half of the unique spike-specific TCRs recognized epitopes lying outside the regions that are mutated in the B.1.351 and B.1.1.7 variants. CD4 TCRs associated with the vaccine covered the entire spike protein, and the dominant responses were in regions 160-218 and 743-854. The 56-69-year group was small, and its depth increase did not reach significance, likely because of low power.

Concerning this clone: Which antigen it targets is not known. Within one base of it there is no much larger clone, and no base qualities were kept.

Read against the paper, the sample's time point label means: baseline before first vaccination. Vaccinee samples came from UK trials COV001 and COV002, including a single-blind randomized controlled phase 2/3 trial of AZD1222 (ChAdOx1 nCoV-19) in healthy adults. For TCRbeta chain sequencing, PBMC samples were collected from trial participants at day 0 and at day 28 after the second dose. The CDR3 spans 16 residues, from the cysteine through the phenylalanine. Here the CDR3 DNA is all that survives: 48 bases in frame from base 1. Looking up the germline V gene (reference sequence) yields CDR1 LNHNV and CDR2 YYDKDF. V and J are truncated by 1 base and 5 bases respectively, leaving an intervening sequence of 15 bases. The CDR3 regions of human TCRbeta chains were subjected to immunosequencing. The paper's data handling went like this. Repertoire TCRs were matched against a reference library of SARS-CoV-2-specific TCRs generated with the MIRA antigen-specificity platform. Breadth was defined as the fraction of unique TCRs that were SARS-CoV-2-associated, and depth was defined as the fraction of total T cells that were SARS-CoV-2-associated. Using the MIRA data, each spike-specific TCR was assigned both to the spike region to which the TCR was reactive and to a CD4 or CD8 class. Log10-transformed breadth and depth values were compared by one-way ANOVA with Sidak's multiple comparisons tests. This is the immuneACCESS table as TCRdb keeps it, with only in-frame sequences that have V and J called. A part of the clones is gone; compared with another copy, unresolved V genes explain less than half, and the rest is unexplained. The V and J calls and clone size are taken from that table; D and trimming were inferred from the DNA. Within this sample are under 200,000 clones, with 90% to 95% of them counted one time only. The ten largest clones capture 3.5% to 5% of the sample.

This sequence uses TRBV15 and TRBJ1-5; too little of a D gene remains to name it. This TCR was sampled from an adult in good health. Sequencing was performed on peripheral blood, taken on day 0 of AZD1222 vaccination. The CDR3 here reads CATSRVGQDIDQPQHF. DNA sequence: TGTGCCACCAGCAGAGTTGGGCAGGATATTGATCAGCCCCAGCATTTT.